This T cell receptor beta chain was retrieved from a study of blood T cell repertoires in COVID-19. This clone was counted a single time. Germline CDR1 and CDR2: GTSNPN and SVGIG (reference sequence). Trimming removed 8 bases from V and 6 bases from J, with 16 bases in between. The CDR3 is 12 residues long. Using immunoSEQ multiplex PCR, the repertoire was profiled, and TCRdb retains in-frame clones only, with some absent. The table has hundreds of thousands of clones, nearly 90% seen once. Sequencing was performed on PBMCs or T cells enriched from blood (not recorded which). This receptor was obtained from a woman aged 18-29 years with acute COVID-19. The gene calls are TRBV30 and TRBJ1-2; D call uncertain. This chain's CDR3 is CATTPATDGYTF. CDR3 in DNA: TGTGCCACCACCCCAGCGACCGATGGCTACACCTTC.